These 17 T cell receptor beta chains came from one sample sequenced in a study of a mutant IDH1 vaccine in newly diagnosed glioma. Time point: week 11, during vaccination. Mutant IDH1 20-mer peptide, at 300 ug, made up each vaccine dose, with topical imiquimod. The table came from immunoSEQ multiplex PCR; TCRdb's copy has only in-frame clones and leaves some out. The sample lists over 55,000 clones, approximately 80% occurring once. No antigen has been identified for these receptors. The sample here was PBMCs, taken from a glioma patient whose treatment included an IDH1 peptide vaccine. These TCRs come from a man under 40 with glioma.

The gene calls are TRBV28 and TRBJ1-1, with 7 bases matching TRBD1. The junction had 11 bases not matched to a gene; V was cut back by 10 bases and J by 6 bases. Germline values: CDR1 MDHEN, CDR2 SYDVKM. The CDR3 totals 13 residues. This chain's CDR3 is CAILLSGGAEAFF. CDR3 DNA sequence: TGTGCCATCCTACTATCAGGGGGTGCTGAAGCTTTCTTT.

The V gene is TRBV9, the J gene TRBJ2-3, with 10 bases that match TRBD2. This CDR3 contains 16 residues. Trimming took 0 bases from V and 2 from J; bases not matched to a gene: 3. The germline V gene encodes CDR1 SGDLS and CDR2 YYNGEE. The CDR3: CASSVVLAGATDTQYF. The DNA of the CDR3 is TGTGCCAGCAGCGTAGTTCTAGCGGGAGCCACAGATACGCAGTATTTT.

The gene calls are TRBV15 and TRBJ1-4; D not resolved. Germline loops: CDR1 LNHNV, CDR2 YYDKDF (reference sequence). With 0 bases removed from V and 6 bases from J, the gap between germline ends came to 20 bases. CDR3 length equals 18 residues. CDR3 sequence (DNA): TGTGCCACCAGCAGAGATCGGCCAGCTTTCGGTTTGGATGAAAAACTGTTTTTT. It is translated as CATSRDRPAFGLDEKLFF.

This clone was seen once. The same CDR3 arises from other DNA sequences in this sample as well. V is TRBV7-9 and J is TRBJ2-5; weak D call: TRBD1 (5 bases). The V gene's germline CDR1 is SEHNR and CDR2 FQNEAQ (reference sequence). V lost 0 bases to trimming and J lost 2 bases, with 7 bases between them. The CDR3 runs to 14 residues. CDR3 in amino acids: CASSLARDQETQYF. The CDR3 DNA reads TGTGCCAGCAGCTTAGCCAGGGATCAAGAGACCCAGTACTTC.

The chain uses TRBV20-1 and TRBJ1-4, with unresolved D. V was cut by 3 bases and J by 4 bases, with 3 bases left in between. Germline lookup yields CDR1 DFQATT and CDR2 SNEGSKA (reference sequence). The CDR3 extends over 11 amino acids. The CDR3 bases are TGCAGTGCTAGGAATAATGAAAAACTGTTTTTT. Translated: CSARNNEKLFF.

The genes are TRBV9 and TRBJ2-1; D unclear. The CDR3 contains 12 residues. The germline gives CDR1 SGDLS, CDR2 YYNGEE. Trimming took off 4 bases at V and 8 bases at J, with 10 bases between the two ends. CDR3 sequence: CASSPTIHEQFF. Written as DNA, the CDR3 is TGTGCCAGCAGCCCGACCATCCATGAGCAGTTCTTC.

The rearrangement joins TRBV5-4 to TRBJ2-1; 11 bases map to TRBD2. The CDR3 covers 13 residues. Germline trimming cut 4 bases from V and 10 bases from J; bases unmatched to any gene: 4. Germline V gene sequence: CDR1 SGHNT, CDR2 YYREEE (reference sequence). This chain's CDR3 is CASSGLAGGEQFF. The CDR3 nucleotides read TGTGCCAGCAGCGGCCTAGCGGGGGGCGAGCAGTTCTTC.

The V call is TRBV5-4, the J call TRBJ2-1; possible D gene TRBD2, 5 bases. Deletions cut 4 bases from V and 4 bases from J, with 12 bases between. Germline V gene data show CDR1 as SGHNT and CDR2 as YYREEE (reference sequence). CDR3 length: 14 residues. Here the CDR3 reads CASSPGSKYNEQFF. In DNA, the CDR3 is TGTGCCAGCAGCCCGGGATCTAAATACAATGAGCAGTTCTTC.

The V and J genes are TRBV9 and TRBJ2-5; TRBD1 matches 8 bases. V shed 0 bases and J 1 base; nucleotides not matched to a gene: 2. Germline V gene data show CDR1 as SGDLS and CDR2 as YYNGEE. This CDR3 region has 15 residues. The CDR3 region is CASSVAGQGQETQYF. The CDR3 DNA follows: TGTGCCAGCAGCGTAGCCGGACAGGGCCAAGAGACCCAGTACTTC. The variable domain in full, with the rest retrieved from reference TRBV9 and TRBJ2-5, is DSGVTQTPKHLITATGQRVTLRCSPRSGDLSVYWYQQSLDQGLQFLIQYYNGEERAKGNILERFSAQQFPDLHSELNLSSLELGDSALYFCASSVAGQGQETQYFGPGTRLLVL.

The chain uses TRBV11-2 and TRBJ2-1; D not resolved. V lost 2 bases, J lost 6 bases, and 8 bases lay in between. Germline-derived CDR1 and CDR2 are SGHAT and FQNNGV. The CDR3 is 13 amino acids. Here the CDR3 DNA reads TGTGCCAGCAGCTTAAACGCGATCAATGAGCAGTTCTTC. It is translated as CASSLNAINEQFF.

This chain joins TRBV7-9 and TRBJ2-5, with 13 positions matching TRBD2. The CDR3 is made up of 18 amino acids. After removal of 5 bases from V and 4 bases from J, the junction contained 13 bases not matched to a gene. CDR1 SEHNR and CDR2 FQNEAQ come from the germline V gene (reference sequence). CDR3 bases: TGTGCCAGCAGCCGCTGGACTAGCGGGAGATGGTTTGGAGAGACCCAGTACTTC. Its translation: CASSRWTSGRWFGETQYF. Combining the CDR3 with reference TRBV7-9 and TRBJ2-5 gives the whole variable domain DTGVSQNPRHKITKRGQNVTFRCDPISEHNRLYWYRQTLGQGPEFLTYFQNEAQLEKSRLLSDRFSAERPKGSFSTLEIQRTEQGDSAMYLCASSRWTSGRWFGETQYFGPGTRLLVL.

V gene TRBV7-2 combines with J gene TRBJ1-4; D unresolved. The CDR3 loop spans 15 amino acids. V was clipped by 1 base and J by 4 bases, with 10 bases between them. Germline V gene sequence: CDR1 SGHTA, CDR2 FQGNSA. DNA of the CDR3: TGTGCCAGCAGCTTAGAATCCCAGAATAATGAAAAACTGTTTTTT. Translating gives CASSLESQNNEKLFF.

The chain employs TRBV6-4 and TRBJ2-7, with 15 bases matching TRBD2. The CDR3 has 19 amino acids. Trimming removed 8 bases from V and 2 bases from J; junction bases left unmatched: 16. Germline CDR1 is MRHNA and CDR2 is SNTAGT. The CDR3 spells CASALFPGTSGGPPYEQYF. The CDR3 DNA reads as TGTGCCAGCGCCCTCTTCCCAGGGACTAGCGGGGGGCCCCCCTACGAGCAGTACTTC.

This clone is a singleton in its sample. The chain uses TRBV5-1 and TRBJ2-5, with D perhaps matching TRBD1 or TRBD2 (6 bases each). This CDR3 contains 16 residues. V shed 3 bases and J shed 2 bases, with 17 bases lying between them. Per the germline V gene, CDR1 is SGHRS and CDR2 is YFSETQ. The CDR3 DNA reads TGCGCCAGCAGCTCACAGGGTGTGGGGGGACAAGAGACCCAGTACTTC. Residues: CASSSQGVGGQETQYF.

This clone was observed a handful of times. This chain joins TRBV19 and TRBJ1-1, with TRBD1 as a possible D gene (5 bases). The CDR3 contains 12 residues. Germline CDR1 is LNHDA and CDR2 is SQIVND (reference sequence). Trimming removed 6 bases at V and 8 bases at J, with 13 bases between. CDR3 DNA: TGTGCCAGTAGCCGAACAGGAGGGGAAGCTTTCTTT. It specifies CASSRTGGEAFF.

Here the CDR3 DNA reads TGTGCCAGCTCACCAAATCCTAGCAAAGAGACCCAGTACTTC. Its translation is CASSPNPSKETQYF. The chain links TRBV18 to TRBJ2-5, with D maybe TRBD2 (5 bases). Germline CDR1 reads KGHSH; CDR2 reads LQKENI. The V and J ends lost 2 bases and 3 bases respectively, with 10 bases between them. The length of the CDR3 is 14 residues.

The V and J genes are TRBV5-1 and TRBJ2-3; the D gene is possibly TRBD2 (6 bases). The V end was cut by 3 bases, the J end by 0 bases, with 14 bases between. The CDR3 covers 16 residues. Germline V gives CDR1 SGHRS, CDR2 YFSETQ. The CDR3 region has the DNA TGCGCCAGCAGCTCCAAACTAGCAGCTAGCACAGATACGCAGTATTTT. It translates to CASSSKLAASTDTQYF.